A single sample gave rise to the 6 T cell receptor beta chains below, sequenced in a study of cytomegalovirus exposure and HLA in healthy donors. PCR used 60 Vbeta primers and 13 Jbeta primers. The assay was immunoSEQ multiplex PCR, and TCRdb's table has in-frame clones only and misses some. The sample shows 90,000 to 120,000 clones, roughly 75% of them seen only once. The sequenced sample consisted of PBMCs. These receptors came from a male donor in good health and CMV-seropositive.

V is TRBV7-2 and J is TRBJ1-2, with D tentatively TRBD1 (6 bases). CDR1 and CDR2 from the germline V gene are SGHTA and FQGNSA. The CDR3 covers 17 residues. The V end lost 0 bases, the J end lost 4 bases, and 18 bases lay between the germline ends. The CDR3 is CASSLAHSGVLPYGYTF. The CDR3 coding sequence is TGTGCCAGCAGCTTAGCCCATTCAGGGGTACTACCCTATGGCTACACCTTC. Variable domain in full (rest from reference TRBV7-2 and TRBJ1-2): GAGVSQSPSNKVTEKGKDVELRCDPISGHTALYWYRQSLGQGLEFLIYFQGNSAPDKSGLPSDRFSAERTGGSVSTLTIQRTQQEDSAVYLCASSLAHSGVLPYGYTFGSGTRLTVV.

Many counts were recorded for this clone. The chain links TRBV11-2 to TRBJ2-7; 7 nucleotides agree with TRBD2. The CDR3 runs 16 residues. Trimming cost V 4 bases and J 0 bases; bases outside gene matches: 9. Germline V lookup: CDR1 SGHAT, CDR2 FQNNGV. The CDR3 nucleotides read TGTGCCAGCAGCTCTCCGACTAGCCCTAGCTCCTACGAGCAGTACTTC. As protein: CASSSPTSPSSYEQYF.

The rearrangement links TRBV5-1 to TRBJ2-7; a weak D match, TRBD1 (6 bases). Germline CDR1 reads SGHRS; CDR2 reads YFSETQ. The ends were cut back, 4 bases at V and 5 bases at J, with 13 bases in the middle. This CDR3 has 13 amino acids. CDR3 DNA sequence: TGCGCCAGCAGCGCCGGACAGCGCCACGAGCAGTACTTC. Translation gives CASSAGQRHEQYF.

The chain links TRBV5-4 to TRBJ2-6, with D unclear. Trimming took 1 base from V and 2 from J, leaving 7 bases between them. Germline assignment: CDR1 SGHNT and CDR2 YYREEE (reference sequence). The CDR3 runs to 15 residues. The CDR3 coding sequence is TGTGCCAGCAGCTTGCCGCAGGCTGGGGCCAACGTCCTGACTTTC. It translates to CASSLPQAGANVLTF.

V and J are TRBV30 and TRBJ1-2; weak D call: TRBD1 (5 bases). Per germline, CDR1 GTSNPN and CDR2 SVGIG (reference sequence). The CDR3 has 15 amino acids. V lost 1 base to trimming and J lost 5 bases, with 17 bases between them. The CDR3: CAWSGDASGEYGYTF. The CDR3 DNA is TGTGCCTGGAGTGGGGACGCCTCGGGGGAGTATGGCTACACCTTC.

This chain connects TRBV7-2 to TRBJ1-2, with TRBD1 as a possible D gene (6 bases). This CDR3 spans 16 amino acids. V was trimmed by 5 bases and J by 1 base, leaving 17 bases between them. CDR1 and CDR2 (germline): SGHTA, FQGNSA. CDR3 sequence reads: CASSKGPGQINYGYTF. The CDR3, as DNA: TGTGCCAGCAGCAAAGGCCCCGGACAGATTAACTATGGCTACACCTTC.